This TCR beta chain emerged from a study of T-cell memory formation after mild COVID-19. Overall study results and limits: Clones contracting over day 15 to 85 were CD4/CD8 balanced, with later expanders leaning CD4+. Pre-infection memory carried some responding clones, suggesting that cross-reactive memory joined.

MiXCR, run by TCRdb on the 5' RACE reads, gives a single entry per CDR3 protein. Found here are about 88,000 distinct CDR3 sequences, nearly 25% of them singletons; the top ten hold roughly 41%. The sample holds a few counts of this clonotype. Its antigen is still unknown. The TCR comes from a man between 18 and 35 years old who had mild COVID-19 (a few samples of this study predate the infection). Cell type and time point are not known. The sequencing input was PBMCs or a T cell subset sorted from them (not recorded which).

CDR3 sequence (DNA): TGCAGCGTTGAAGCAGGGCGCGGGGGGCGCGATGAGCAGTTCTTC. Its protein product is CSVEAGRGGRDEQFF. V and J are TRBV29-1 and TRBJ2-1; 8 bases fit TRBD2. Germline assignment: CDR1 SQVTM and CDR2 ANQGSEA. Trimming took 1 base from V and 8 from J; bases not matched to a gene: 10. This CDR3 has 15 residues.